This record covers a single T cell receptor beta chain. Its specificity is not known. The entry originates in a study of Tregs in tolerant kidney transplant recipients. Broader study findings: Activated donor B cell expansion appeared to reveal the most relevant donor-specific TCRbeta repertoire. This study did not directly address biological reproducibility.

V gave up 0 bases and J gave up 6 bases, with 7 bases separating them. This CDR3 has 12 amino acids. Germline CDR1 reads SGHRS; CDR2 reads YFSETQ. Regulatory T cells were sorted from thawed PBMCs rested overnight at 37°C with approximately 210 IU/ml IL-2. Repertoires were generated with immunoSEQ multiplex PCR, while TCRdb's copy carries only in-frame clones and drops some. The sample holds roughly 17,000 clones, 75% to 85% seen once. The source of this sequence is a human donor in good health. The sample consisted of Tregs from blood. The chain recombines TRBV5-1 with TRBJ2-7, with D perhaps given as TRBD1 or TRBD2 (5 bases each). CDR3 bases: TGCGCCAGCAGCTTGGTAGGGACCGAGCAGTACTTC. Translation: CASSLVGTEQYF.